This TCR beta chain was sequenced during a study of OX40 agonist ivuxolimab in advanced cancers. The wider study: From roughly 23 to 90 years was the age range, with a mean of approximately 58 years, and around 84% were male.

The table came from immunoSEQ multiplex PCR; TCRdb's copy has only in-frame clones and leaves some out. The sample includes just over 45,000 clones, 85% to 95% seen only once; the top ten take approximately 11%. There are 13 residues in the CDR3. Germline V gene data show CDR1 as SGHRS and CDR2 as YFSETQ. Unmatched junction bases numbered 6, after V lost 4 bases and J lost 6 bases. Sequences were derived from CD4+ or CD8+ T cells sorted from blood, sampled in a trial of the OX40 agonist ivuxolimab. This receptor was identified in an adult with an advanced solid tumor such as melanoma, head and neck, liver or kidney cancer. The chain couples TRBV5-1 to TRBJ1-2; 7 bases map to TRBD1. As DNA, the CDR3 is TGCGCCAGCAGCCGAGTTGGACAGGATGGCTACACCTTC. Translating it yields CASSRVGQDGYTF. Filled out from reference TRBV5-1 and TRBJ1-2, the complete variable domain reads KAGVTQTPRYLIKTRGQQVTLSCSPISGHRSVSWYQQTPGQGLQFLFEYFSETQRNKGNFPGRFSGRQFSNSRSEMNVSTLELGDSALYLCASSRVGQDGYTFGSGTRLTVV.